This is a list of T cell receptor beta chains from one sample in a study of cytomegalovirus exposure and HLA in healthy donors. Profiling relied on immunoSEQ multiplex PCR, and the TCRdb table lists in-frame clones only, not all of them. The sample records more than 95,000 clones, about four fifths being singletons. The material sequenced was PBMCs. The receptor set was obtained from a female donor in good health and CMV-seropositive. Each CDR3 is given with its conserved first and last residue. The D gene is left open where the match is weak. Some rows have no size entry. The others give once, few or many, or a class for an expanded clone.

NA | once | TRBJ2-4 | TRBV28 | CASSLSSAGLIFGRAKNIQYF | TGTGCCAGCAGTTTAAGCTCGGCAGGTCTTATCTTTGGCCGAGCCAAAAACATTCAGTACTTC
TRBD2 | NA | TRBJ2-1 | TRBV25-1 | CASSSFTAGGSYNEQFF | TGTGCCAGCAGTTCCTTTACGGCGGGAGGGTCCTACAATGAGCAGTTCTTC
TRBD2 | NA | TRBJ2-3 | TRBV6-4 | CASSASGGGGPDTQYF | TGTGCCAGCAGTGCCTCCGGCGGGGGGGGTCCAGATACGCAGTATTTT
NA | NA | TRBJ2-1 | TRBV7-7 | CASSLGGVVNEQFF | TGTGCTAGCAGCTTAGGGGGGGTAGTCAATGAGCAGTTCTTC
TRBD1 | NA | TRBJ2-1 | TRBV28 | CASTSGDRDNNEQFF | TGTGCCAGCACATCAGGGGACAGGGACAACAATGAGCAGTTCTTC
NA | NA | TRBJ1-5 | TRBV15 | CATSRLGGSGGGNQPQHF | TGTGCCACCAGCAGACTTGGGGGCTCTGGGGGGGGCAATCAGCCCCAGCATTTT
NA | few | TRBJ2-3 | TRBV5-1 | CASSLVGRTDTQYF | TGCGCCAGCAGCTTGGTGGGCCGCACAGATACGCAGTATTTT
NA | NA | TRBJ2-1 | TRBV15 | CATSIQRAENEQFF | TGTGCCACCAGCATCCAGCGGGCCGAAAATGAGCAGTTCTTC
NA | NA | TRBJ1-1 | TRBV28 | CASGLVGAVTEAFF | TGTGCCAGCGGACTCGTGGGGGCGGTGACTGAAGCTTTCTTT
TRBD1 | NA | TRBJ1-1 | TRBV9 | CASSESGTGPTEAFF | TGTGCCAGCAGCGAATCCGGGACAGGGCCAACTGAAGCTTTCTTT
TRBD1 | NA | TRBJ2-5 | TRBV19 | CASTGTGRETQYF | TGTGCCAGTACCGGGACAGGCCGAGAGACCCAGTACTTC
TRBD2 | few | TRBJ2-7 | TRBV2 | CATRWASGRGEQYF | TGTGCCACCCGATGGGCTAGCGGGAGAGGCGAGCAGTACTTC
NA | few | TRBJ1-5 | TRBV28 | CASSPQRVSPQHF | TGTGCCAGCAGTCCTCAGAGGGTTTCGCCCCAGCATTTT
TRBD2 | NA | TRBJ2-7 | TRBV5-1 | CASKTSGTHEQYF | TGCGCCAGCAAAACTAGCGGGACCCACGAGCAGTACTTC
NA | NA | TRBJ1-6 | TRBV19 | CASSIVGGSPLHF | TGTGCCAGTAGTATCGTAGGGGGATCACCCCTCCACTTT
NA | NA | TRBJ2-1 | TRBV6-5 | CASSYSMTVTYNEQFF | TGTGCCAGCAGTTACTCGATGACAGTCACCTACAATGAGCAGTTCTTC
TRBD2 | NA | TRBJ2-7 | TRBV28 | CASSSWGLAGGPGEQYF | TGTGCCAGCAGTTCCTGGGGACTAGCGGGAGGACCTGGCGAGCAGTACTTC
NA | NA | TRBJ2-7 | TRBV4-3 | CASSQDLAYEQYF | TGCGCCAGCAGCCAAGATTTGGCTTACGAGCAGTACTTC
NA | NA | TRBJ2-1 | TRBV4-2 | CASSEIPATKSDEQFF | TGTGCCAGCAGCGAGATACCAGCCACGAAAAGCGATGAGCAGTTCTTC
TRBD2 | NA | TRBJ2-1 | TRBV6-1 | CASSETSGSGNEQFF | TGTGCCAGCAGTGAAACTAGCGGGAGTGGGAACGAGCAGTTCTTC
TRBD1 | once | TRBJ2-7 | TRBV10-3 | CATKDREELYEQYF | TGTGCCACTAAGGACAGGGAAGAACTCTACGAGCAGTACTTC
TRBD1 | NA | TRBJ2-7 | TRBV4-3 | CASSRGQGSSYEQYF | TGCGCCAGCAGCCGGGGACAGGGGAGCTCCTACGAGCAGTACTTC
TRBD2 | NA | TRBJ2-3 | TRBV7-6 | CASSLELAGGRTDTQYF | TGTGCCAGCAGCTTAGAATTAGCGGGGGGCCGCACAGATACGCAGTATTTT
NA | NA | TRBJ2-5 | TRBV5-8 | CASSLRGGETQYF | TGTGCCAGCAGCTTGAGAGGGGGAGAGACCCAGTACTTC
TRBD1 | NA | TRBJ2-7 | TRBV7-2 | CASSLRTGSEQYF | TGTGCCAGCAGCTTAAGGACAGGGAGCGAGCAGTACTTC
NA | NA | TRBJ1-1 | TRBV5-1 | CASSFEGGRTEAFF | TGCGCCAGCAGCTTCGAGGGGGGGAGAACTGAAGCTTTCTTT
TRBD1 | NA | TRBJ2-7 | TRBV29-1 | CSVVQGVYTYEQYF | TGCAGCGTTGTCCAGGGGGTTTACACCTACGAGCAGTACTTC
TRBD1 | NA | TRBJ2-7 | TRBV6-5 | CASSYAGTGGLYEQYF | TGTGCCAGCAGTTACGCAGGGACAGGGGGATTGTACGAGCAGTACTTC
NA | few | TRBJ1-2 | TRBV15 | CATSRPTGAYGYTF | TGTGCCACCAGCAGGCCTACTGGAGCCTATGGCTACACCTTC
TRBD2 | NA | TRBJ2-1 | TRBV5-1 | CASSPWTSGDHNEQFF | TGCGCCAGCAGCCCCTGGACTAGCGGGGACCACAATGAGCAGTTCTTC
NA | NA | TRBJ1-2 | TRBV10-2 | CASSEYADQLYGYTF | TGCGCCAGCAGTGAGTATGCAGATCAATTGTATGGCTACACCTTC
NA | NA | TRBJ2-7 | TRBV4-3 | CASSQEDSTYEQYF | TGCGCCAGCAGCCAAGAGGACAGTACCTACGAGCAGTACTTC
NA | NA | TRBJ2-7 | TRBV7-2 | CASSLRHGAAEQYF | TGTGCCAGCAGCTTACGCCATGGGGCTGCCGAGCAGTACTTC
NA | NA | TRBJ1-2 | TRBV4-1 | CASSQEPTGNYGYTF | TGCGCCAGCAGCCAAGAACCGACAGGTAACTATGGCTACACCTTC
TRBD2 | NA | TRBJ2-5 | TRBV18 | CASRTSGRSGGETQYF | TGTGCCAGCCGGACTAGCGGGAGGAGTGGTGGAGAGACCCAGTACTTC
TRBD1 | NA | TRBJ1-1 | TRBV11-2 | CASTLTRTGEAFF | TGTGCCAGCACCCTAACAAGGACAGGTGAAGCTTTCTTT
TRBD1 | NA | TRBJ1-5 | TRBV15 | CATSTGGHQPQHF | TGTGCCACCAGCACAGGGGGCCATCAGCCCCAGCATTTT
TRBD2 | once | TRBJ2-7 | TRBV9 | CASSPRSGSSHEQYF | TGTGCCAGCAGCCCTCGTAGCGGGAGTTCCCACGAGCAGTACTTC
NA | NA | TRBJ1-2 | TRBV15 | CATSVDTNYGYTF | TGTGCCACCAGCGTGGACACTAACTATGGCTACACCTTC
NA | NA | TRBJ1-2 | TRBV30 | CAWRLGPHYGYTF | TGTGCCTGGAGACTAGGACCTCACTATGGCTACACCTTC
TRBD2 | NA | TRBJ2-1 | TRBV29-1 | CSVGAGRELDIEQFF | TGCAGCGTTGGAGCCGGGCGGGAGTTGGATATTGAGCAGTTCTTC
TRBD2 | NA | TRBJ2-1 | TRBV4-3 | CASSQSAGTSGYNEQFF | TGCGCCAGCAGCCAAAGTGCGGGTACTAGCGGATACAATGAGCAGTTCTTC
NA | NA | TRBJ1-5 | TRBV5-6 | CASSLYRGNQPQHF | TGTGCCAGCAGCTTGTACAGGGGCAATCAGCCCCAGCATTTT
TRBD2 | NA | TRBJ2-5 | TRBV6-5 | CASSPSGRAVETQYF | TGTGCCAGCAGTCCTAGCGGGAGGGCCGTGGAGACCCAGTACTTC
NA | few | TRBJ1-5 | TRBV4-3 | CASSQDPGDNQPQHF | TGCGCCAGCAGCCAAGATCCAGGGGACAATCAGCCCCAGCATTTT
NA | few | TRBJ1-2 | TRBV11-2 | CASSLIEGRNYGYTF | TGTGCCAGCAGCTTAATTGAGGGGAGGAACTATGGCTACACCTTC
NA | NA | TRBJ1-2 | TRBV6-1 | CASSETLRYGYTF | TGTGCCAGCAGTGAAACCCTCCGGTATGGCTACACCTTC
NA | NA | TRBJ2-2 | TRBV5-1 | CASSFGREGAGELFF | TGCGCCAGCAGCTTCGGCAGGGAAGGGGCCGGGGAGCTGTTTTTT
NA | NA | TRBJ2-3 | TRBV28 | CASSLSGPSTDTQYF | TGTGCCAGCAGTTTGAGCGGGCCTAGCACAGATACGCAGTATTTT
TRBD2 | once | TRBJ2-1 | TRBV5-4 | CASSTPLAGLNEQFF | TGTGCCAGCAGCACACCTCTAGCGGGGCTCAATGAGCAGTTCTTC
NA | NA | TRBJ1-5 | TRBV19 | CASSIQGRQPQHF | TGTGCCAGTAGTATACAGGGGCGTCAGCCCCAGCATTTT